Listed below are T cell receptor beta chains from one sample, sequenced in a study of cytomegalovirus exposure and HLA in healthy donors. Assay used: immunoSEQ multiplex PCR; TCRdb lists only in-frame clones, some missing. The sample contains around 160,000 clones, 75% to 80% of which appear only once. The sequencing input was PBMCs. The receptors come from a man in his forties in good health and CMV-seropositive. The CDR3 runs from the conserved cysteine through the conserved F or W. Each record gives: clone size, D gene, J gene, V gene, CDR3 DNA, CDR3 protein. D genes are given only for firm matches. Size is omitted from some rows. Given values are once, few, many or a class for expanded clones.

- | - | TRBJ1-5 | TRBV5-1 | TGCGCCAGCAGCGAAACAGGGAATCAGCCCCAGCATTTT | CASSETGNQPQHF
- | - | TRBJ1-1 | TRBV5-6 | TGTGCCAGCAGCTGGAGTTACGGGGGGGAAGCTTTCTTT | CASSWSYGGEAFF
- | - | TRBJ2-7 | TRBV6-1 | TGTGCCAGCAGTGAAGGGGCAGGGGGGTTCTACGAGCAGTACTTC | CASSEGAGGFYEQYF
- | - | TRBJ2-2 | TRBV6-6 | TGTGCCAGCAGTCTCCCCGGGGAGCTGTTTTTT | CASSLPGELFF
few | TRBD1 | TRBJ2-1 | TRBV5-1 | TGCGCCAGCAGCTCCACAGGGGGCGCGGTCTGGAATGAGCAGTTCTTC | CASSSTGGAVWNEQFF
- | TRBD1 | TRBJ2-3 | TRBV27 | TGTGCCAGCAGTAACCGGGACAGGGCGACAGATACGCAGTATTTT | CASSNRDRATDTQYF
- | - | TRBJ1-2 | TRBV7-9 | TGTGCCAGCAGCTTGACAGGTTGGAACTATGGCTACACCTTC | CASSLTGWNYGYTF
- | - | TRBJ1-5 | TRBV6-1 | TGTGCCAGCAGAGAAGGGGCGAGTGGCAACCAGCCCCAGCATTTT | CASREGASGNQPQHF
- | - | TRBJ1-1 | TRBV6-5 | TGTGCCAGCAGTATCCGGTGGGGGGGCACTGAAGCTTTCTTT | CASSIRWGGTEAFF
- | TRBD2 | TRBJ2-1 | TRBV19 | TGTGCCAGTAGTATCCTGGGACTAGCGGGAAATGAGCAGTTCTTC | CASSILGLAGNEQFF
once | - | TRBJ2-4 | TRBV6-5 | TGTGCCAGCAGTCCTCAGGGTGTCATTCAGTACTTC | CASSPQGVIQYF
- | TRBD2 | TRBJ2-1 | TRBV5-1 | TGCGCCAGCAGCCCACGGACTAGCGGGAGTGAGGATGAGCAGTTCTTC | CASSPRTSGSEDEQFF
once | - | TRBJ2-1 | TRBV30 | TGTGCCTCGGGACTCCCAAGGGATGAGCAGTTCTTC | CASGLPRDEQFF
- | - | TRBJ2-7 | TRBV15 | TGTGCCACCAGAACTCCGGGGTACGAGCAGTACTTC | CATRTPGYEQYF
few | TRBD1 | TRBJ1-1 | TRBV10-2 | TGCGCCAGCAGTGAGGGGGACAGTGAAGCTTTCTTT | CASSEGDSEAFF
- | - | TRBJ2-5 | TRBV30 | TGTGCCTGGAGTGTTGGGGGGGCCCAAGAGACCCAGTACTTC | CAWSVGGAQETQYF
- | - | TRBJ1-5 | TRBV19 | TGTGCCAGTAGTAGGGTCGCGGGCGATCAGCCCCAGCATTTT | CASSRVAGDQPQHF
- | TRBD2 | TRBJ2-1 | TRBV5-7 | TGTGCCAGCAGCTTGGGGACTAGTTTGGACAATGAGCAGTTCTTC | CASSLGTSLDNEQFF
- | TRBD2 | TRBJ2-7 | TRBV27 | TGTGCCAGCAGAAAAGGACTAGCGGGAGTATACGAGCAGTACTTC | CASRKGLAGVYEQYF
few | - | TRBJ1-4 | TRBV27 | TGTGCCAGCAGTTTACACCGGGGGGCAGGGTCTAATGAAAAACTGTTTTTT | CASSLHRGAGSNEKLFF
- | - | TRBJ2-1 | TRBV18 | TGTGCCAGCTCCGCGACTCTCGGGGAGAAGGATGAGCAGTTCTTC | CASSATLGEKDEQFF
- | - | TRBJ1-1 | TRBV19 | TGTGCCAGTAGTATCCAGGGGTCGAGCACTGAAGCTTTCTTT | CASSIQGSSTEAFF
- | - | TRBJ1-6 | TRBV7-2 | TGTGCCAGCAGTATGCAACTAGGCGCCTCATATTCACCCCTCCACTTT | CASSMQLGASYSPLHF
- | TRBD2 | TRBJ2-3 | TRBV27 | TGTGCCAGCAGTGATAGCGGGACGGGCTTCGGCACAGATACGCAGTATTTT | CASSDSGTGFGTDTQYF
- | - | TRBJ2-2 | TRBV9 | TGTGCCAGCAGCGCCGCCGTTGGGGGCGCAGACACCGGGGAGCTGTTTTTT | CASSAAVGGADTGELFF
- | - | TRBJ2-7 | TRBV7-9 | TGTTCCAGCAGCTTAGAACTGGGAGGATACGAGCAGTACTTC | CSSSLELGGYEQYF
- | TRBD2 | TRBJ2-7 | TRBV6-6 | TGTGCCAGCAGTTACTCGTCAGCGGGAGGGGGCGAGCAGTACTTC | CASSYSSAGGGEQYF
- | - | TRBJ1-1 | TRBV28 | TGTGCCAGCAGTTCCCTGTCGGACACCGGGTCCCCTCCAGCTTTCTTT | CASSSLSDTGSPPAFF
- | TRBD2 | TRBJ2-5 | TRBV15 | TGTGCCACCAGCAGGGGATCTAGCGGGCTAGAGACCCAGCACTTC | CATSRGSSGLETQHF
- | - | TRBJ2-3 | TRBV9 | TGTGCCAGCAGCGTAGAGGCTAGCATTGGGACAAATACGCAGTATTTT | CASSVEASIGTNTQYF
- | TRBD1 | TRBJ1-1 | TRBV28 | TGTGCCAGCACCATTGGCCCCCAGACAGGGGCGAACACTGAAGCTTTCTTT | CASTIGPQTGANTEAFF
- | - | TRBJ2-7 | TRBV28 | TGTGCCAGCAGCGCCAGGACTAACAACGAGCAGTACTTC | CASSARTNNEQYF
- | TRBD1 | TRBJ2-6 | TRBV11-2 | TGTGCCAGCAGGCGGACAGGGTCTGGGGCCAACGTCCTGACTTTC | CASRRTGSGANVLTF
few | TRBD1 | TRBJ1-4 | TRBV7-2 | TGTGCCAGCAGCTTAGACAGGGGGCGCGTTGAAAAACTGTTTTTT | CASSLDRGRVEKLFF